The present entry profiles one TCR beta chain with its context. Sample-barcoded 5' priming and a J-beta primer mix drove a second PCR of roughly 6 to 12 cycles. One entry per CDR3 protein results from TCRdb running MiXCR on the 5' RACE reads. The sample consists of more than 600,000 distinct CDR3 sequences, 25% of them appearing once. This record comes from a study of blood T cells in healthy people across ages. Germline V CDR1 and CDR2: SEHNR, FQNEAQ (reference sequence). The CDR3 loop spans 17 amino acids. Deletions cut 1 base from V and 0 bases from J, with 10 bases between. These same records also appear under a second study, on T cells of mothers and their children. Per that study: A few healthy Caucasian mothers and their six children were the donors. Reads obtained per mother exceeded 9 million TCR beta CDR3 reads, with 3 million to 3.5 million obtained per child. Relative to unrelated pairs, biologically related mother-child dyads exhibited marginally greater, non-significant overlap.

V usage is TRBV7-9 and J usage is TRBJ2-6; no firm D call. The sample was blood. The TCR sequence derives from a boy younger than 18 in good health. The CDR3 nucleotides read TGTGCCAGCAGCTTAGAGGTGGACCGCTCTGGGGCCAACGTCCTGACTTTC. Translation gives CASSLEVDRSGANVLTF.